A single sample is the source of the 7 T cell receptor beta chains below, sequenced in a study of T cell responses to AZD1222 COVID-19 vaccine (dated by TCRdb to the early 2020s). In the paper's terms, the time point label means: about 28 days (+/-7) after the second vaccine dose. The library was produced with the immunoSEQ multiplex PCR assay. This is the immuneACCESS table as TCRdb keeps it, with only in-frame sequences that have V and J called. A part of the clones is gone; compared with another copy, unresolved V genes explain less than half, and the rest is unexplained. This sample gives roughly 150,000 clones in total; over 90% of them show up just once. Together, the top ten hold 1.5% of the sample. Sample: peripheral blood, taken 28 days after the second AZD1222 dose. The receptors shown here come from an adult who received the AZD1222 COVID-19 vaccine.

The chain joins TRBV7-3 to TRBJ2-1; 10 nucleotides align to TRBD1. The J segment lost 3 bases and the V segment lost 5 bases, leaving 4 bases of the junction unmatched. CDR3 length equals 15 residues. CDR1 is SGHTA and CDR2 is FQGTGA in the germline V gene. The CDR3 here is CASSPGDRGYNEQFF. For the CDR3, the DNA is TGTGCCAGCAGCCCTGGGGACAGGGGCTACAATGAGCAGTTCTTC.

V is TRBV3-1 (or the pseudogene TRBV3-2) and J is TRBJ2-7; D is unresolved. CDR3 size: 13 residues. V lost 0 bases to trimming and J lost 2 bases, with 5 bases between them. Germline assignment: CDR1 LGHDT and CDR2 YNNKEL (reference sequence). This chain's CDR3 is CASSQDFPYEQYF. CDR3 coding DNA: TGTGCCAGCAGCCAAGATTTTCCCTACGAGCAGTACTTC.

CDR3 sequence (DNA): TGTGCCAGCAGTGAAAGGACAGGGGAGGACACCATATATTTT. Protein sequence: CASSERTGEDTIYF. The genes are TRBV6-1 and TRBJ1-3; TRBD1 matches 9 bases. The germline gives CDR1 MNHNS, CDR2 SASEGT. The CDR3 has 14 amino acids. After removal of 2 bases from V and 8 bases from J, the junction contained 4 bases not matched to a gene.

This chain uses TRBV5-1 with TRBJ1-1, with D possibly TRBD1 on 5 matching bases. There are 15 residues in the CDR3. Germline CDR1 is SGHRS and CDR2 is YFSETQ. V was trimmed by 0 bases and J by 5 bases, leaving 14 bases between them. The CDR3 here is CASSLELGRGTEAFF. CDR3 in DNA: TGCGCCAGCAGCTTGGAGTTGGGGAGGGGAACTGAAGCTTTCTTT.

The gene calls are TRBV6-5 and TRBJ1-1; possible D gene TRBD1, 6 bases. Germline V gene sequence: CDR1 MNHEY, CDR2 SVGAGI. This CDR3 has 15 residues. V dropped 2 bases and J dropped 4 bases, with 14 bases sitting between them. This CDR3 reads CASSYAGQLGTEAFF. The CDR3 nucleotides are TGTGCCAGCAGTTACGCTGGACAGCTTGGCACTGAAGCTTTCTTT.

The genes are TRBV6-1 and TRBJ2-1; 7 nucleotides agree with TRBD1. With 2 bases clipped from V and 8 bases from J, the junction kept 15 bases outside the gene matches. This CDR3 is 17 amino acids long. Germline values: CDR1 MNHNS, CDR2 SASEGT. CDR3: CASSEYVRAGGWYEQFF. In nucleotides, the CDR3 is TGTGCCAGCAGTGAATACGTGAGGGCAGGGGGTTGGTATGAGCAGTTCTTC.

The rearrangement uses TRBV6-6 and TRBJ1-2, with D unresolved. The length of the CDR3 is 11 residues. V was clipped by 6 bases and J by 4 bases, with 6 bases between them. Germline CDR1 is MNHNY and CDR2 is SVGAGI (reference sequence). DNA of the CDR3: TGTGCCAGCAGCCCTGGCTATGGCTACACCTTC. Amino acids: CASSPGYGYTF.